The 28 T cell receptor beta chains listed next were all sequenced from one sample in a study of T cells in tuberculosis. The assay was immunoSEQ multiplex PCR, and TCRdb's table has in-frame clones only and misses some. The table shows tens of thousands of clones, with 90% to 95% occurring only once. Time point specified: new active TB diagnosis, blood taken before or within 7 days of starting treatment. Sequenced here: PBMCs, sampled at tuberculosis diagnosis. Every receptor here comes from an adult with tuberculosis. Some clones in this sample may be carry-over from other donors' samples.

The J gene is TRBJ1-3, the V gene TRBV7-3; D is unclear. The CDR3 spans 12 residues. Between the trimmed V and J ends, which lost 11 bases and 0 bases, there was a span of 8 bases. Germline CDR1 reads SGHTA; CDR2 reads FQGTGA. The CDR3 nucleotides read TGTGCCCCCAGGAACTCTGGAAACACCATATATTTT. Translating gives CAPRNSGNTIYF.

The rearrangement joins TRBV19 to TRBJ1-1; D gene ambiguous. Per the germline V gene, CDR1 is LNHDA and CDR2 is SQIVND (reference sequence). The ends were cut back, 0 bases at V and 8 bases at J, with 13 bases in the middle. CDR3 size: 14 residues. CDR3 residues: CASSIDPSRLEAFF. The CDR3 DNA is TGTGCCAGTAGTATAGACCCGAGCCGGTTAGAAGCTTTCTTT.

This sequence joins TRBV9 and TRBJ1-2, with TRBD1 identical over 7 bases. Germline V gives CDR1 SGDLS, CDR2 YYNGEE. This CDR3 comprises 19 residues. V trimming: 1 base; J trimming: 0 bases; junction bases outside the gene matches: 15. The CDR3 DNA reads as TGTGCCAGCAGCGTAACGGGGGAAAGACAGGGCCTTACTAACTATGGCTACACCTTC. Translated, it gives CASSVTGERQGLTNYGYTF.

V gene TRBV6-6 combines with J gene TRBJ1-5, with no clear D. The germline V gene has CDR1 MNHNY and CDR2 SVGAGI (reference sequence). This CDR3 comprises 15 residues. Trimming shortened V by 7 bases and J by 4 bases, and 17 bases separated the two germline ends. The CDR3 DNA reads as TGTGCCAGCACCTGGGGAGGGCCTCTTAATCAGCCCCAGCATTTT. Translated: CASTWGGPLNQPQHF.

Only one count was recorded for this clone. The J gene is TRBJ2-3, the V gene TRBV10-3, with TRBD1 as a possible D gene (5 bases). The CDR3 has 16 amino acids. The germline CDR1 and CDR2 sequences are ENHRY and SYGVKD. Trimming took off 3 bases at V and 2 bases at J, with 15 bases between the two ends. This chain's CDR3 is CAISDPDNSSTDTQYF. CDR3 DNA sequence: TGTGCCATCAGTGACCCGGACAACTCCTCCACAGATACGCAGTATTTT.

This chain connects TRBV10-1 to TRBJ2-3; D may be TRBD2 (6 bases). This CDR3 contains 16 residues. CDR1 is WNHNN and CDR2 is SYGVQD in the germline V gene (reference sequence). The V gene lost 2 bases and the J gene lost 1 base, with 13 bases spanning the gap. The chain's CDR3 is CASSENRDSRTDTQYF. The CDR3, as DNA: TGCGCCAGCAGTGAGAATAGGGACTCCCGCACAGATACGCAGTATTTT.

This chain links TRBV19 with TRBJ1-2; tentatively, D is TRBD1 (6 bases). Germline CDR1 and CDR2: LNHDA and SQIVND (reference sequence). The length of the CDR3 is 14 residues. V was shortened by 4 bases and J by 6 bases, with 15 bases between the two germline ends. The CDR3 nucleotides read TGTGCCAGTAGTACCCTCACAGGGTTGGATGGCTACACCTTC. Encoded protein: CASSTLTGLDGYTF.

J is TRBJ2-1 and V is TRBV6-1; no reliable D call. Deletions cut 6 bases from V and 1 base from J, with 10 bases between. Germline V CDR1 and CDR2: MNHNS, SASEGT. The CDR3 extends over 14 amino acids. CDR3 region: CASRQADSYNEQFF. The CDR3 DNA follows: TGTGCCAGCAGGCAGGCCGATTCCTACAATGAGCAGTTCTTC.

The CDR3 reads CASSMGAGTATNEKLFF. In nucleotides, the CDR3 is TGTGCCAGTAGTATGGGGGCAGGAACTGCAACTAATGAAAAACTGTTTTTT. The J gene is TRBJ1-4, the V gene TRBV19; maybe TRBD1 (6 bases). V lost 3 bases and J 0 bases, leaving 14 bases between the germline ends. The germline CDR1 and CDR2 sequences are LNHDA and SQIVND (reference sequence). This CDR3 comprises 17 residues.

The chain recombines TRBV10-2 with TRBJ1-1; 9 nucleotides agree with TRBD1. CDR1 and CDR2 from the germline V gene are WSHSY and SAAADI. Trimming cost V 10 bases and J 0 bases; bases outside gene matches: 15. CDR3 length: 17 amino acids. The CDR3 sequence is CATHPGTGYWMNTEAFF. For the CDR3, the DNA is TGCGCCACCCACCCCGGGACAGGGTATTGGATGAACACTGAAGCTTTCTTT.

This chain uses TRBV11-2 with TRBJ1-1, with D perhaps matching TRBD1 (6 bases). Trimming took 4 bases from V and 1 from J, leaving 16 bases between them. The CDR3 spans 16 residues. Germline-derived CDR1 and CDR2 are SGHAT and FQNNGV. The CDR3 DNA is TGTGCCAGCAGCTGGCGGCGGGGGGCTGGGAACACTGAAGCTTTCTTT. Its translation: CASSWRRGAGNTEAFF. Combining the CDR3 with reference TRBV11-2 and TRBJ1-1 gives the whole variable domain EAGVAQSPRYKIIEKRQSVAFWCNPISGHATLYWYQQILGQGPKLLIQFQNNGVVDDSQLPKDRFSAERLKGVDSTLKIQPAKLEDSAVYLCASSWRRGAGNTEAFFGQGTRLTVV.

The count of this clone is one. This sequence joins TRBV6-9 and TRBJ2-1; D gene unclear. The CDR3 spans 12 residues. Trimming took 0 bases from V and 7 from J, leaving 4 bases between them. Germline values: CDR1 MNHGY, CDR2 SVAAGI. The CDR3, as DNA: TGTGCCAGCAGTTATTCGCGGAATGAGCAGTTCTTC. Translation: CASSYSRNEQFF.

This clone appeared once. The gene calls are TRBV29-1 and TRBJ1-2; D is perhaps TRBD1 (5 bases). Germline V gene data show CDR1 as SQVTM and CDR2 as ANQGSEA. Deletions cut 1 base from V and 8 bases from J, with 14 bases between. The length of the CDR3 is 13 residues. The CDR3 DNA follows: TGCAGCGTTGAAGGGCAGGGTATTAGCGGCTACACCTTC. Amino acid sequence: CSVEGQGISGYTF.

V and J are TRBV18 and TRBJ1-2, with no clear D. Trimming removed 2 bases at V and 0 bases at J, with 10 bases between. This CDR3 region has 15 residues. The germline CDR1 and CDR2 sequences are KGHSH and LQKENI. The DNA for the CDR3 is TGTGCCAGCTCACCAAGCTCCATTCCTAACTATGGCTACACCTTC. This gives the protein CASSPSSIPNYGYTF.

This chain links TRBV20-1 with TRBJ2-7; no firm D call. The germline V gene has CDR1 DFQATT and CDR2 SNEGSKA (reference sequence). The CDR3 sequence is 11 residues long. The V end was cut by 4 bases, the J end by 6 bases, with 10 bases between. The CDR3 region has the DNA TGCAGTGCTATGATTAGCACCGAGCAGTACTTC. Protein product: CSAMISTEQYF.

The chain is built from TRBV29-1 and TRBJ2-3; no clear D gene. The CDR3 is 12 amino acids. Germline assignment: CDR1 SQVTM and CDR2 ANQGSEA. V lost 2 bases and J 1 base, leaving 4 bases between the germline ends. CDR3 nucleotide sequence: TGCAGCGTTGAACAGGGCACAGATACGCAGTATTTT. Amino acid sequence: CSVEQGTDTQYF.

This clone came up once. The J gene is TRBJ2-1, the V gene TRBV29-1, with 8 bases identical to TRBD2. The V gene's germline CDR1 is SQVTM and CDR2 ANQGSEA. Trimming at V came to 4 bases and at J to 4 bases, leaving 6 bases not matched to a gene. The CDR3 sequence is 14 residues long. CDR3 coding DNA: TGCAGCGTTGGGGCTAGCGGGCCGTACAATGAGCAGTTCTTC. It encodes CSVGASGPYNEQFF.

The CDR3 DNA sequence: TGTGCCAGCAGCCGGGACAGGATGAACACTGAAGCTTTCTTT. This translates into CASSRDRMNTEAFF. The chain carries TRBV11-2 and TRBJ1-1; 8 bases line up with TRBD1. V trimming: 5 bases; J trimming: 0 bases; junction bases outside the gene matches: 2. Per germline, CDR1 SGHAT and CDR2 FQNNGV. The CDR3 contains 14 residues.

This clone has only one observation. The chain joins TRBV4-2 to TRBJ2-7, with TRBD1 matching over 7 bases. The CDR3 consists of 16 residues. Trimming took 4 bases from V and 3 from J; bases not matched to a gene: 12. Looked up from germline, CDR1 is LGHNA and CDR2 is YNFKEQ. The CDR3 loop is CASSPSSGTASYEQYF. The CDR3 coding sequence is TGTGCCAGCAGCCCCTCCTCTGGGACAGCCAGCTACGAGCAGTACTTC.

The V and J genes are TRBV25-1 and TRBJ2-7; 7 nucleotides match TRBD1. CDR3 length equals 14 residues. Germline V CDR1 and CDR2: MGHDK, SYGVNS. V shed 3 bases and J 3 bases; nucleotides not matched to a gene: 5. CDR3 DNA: TGTGCCAGCAGTGAGACAGGGAGCAGCTACGAGCAGTACTTC. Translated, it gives CASSETGSSYEQYF.

CDR3: CASHEPGTEAFF. The CDR3 nucleotides are TGTGCCAGCCATGAACCGGGGACTGAAGCTTTCTTT. V and J are TRBV19 and TRBJ1-1; D unclear. The germline V gene has CDR1 LNHDA and CDR2 SQIVND (reference sequence). The CDR3 consists of 12 residues. Trimming shortened V by 9 bases and J by 5 bases, and 13 bases separated the two germline ends.

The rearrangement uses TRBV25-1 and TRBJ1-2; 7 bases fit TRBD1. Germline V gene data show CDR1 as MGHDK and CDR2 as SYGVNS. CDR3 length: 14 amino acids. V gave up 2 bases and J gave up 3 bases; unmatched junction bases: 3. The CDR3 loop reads CASSEAGTDYGYTF. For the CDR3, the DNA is TGTGCCAGCAGTGAAGCCGGGACAGACTATGGCTACACCTTC.

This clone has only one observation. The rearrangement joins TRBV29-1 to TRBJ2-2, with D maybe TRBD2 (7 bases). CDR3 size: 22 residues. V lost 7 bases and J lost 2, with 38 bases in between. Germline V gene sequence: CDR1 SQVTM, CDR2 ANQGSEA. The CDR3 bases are TGCAGCGCTCCGATGAGGACAGCGCCTAAAAGGTGGGGGGGAATAAACACCGGGGAGCTGTTTTTT. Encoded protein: CSAPMRTAPKRWGGINTGELFF.

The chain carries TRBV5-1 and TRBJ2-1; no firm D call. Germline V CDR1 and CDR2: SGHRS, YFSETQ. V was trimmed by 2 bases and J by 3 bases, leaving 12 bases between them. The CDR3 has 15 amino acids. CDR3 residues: CASSLSSGGYNEQFF. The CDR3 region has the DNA TGCGCCAGCAGCTTAAGTTCCGGCGGCTACAATGAGCAGTTCTTC.

The CDR3: CASSQEDRGLEKLFF. Written as DNA, the CDR3 is TGCGCCAGCAGCCAAGAGGACAGGGGGCTCGAAAAACTGTTTTTT. This chain connects TRBV4-1 to TRBJ1-4; 11 nucleotides align to TRBD1. J was trimmed by 8 bases and V by 0 bases; bases with no gene match: 2. The CDR3 is 15 amino acids. Germline V gives CDR1 MGHRA, CDR2 YSYEKL.

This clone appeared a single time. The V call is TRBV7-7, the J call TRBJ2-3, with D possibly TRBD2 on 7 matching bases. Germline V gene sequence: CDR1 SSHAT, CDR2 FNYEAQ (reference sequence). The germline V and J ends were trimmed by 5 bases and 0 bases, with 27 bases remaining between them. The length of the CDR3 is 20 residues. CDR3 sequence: CASSLGPQPTGGSSTDTQYF. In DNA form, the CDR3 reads TGTGCCAGCAGCCTAGGCCCCCAACCCACGGGGGGCTCGAGCACAGATACGCAGTATTTT.

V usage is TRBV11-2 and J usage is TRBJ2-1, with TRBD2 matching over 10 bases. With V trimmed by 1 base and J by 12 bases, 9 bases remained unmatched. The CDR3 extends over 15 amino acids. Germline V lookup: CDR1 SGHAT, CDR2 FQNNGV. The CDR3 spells CASSLVPAGGPWQFF. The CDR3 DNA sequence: TGTGCCAGCAGCTTAGTGCCAGCGGGGGGGCCTTGGCAGTTCTTC.

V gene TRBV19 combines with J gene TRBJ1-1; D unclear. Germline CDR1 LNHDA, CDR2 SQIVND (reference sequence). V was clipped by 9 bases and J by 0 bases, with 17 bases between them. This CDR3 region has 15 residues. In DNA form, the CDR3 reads TGTGCCAGCCGAGGGCAGGCCACCTTGAACACTGAAGCTTTCTTT. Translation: CASRGQATLNTEAFF.